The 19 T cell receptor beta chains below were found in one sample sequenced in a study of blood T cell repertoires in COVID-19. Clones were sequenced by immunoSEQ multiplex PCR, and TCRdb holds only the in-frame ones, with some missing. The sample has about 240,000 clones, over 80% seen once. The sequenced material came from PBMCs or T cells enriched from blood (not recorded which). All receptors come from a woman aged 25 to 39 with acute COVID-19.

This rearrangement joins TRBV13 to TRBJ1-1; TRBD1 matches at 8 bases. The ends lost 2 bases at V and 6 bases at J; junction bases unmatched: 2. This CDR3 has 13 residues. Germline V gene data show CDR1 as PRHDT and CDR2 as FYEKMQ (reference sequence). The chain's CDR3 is CASSLTQGAEAFF. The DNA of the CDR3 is TGTGCCAGCAGCTTAACACAGGGGGCTGAAGCTTTCTTT.

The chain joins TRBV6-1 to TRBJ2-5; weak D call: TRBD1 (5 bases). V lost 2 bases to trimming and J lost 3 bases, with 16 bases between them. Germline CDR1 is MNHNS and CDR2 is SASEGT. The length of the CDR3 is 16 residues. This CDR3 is CASSEWGREGKETQYF. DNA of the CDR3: TGTGCCAGCAGTGAATGGGGCAGGGAAGGCAAAGAGACCCAGTACTTC.

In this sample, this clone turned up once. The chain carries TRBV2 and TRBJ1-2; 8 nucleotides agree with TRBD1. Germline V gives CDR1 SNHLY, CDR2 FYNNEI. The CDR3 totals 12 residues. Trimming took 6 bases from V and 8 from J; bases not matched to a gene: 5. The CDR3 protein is CASSKTGDGYTF. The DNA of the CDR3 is TGTGCCAGCAGCAAGACAGGGGACGGCTACACCTTC. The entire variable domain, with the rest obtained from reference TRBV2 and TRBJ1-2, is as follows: EPEVTQTPSHQVTQMGQEVILRCVPISNHLYFYWYRQILGQKVEFLVSFYNNEISEKSEIFDDQFSVERPDGSNFTLKIRSTKLEDSAMYFCASSKTGDGYTFGSGTRLTVV.

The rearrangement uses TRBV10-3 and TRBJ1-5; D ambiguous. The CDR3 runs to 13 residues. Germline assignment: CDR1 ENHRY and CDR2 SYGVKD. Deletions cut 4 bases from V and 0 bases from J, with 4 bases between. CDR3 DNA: TGTGCCATCAGTGGAGATAGCAATCAGCCCCAGCATTTT. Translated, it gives CAISGDSNQPQHF.

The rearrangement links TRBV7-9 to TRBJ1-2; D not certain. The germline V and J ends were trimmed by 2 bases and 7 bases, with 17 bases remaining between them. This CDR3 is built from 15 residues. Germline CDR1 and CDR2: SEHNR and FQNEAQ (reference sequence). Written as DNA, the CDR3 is TGTGCCAGCAGCTTACAACGACTCGAGGGAGGTGGCTACACCTTC. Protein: CASSLQRLEGGGYTF.

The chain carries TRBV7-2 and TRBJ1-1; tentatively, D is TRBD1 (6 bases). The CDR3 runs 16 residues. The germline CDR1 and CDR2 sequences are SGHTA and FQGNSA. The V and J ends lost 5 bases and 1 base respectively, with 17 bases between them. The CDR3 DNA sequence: TGTGCCAGCAGCCCGCCCTCCACAGGGCCGAACACTGAAGCTTTCTTT. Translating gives CASSPPSTGPNTEAFF.

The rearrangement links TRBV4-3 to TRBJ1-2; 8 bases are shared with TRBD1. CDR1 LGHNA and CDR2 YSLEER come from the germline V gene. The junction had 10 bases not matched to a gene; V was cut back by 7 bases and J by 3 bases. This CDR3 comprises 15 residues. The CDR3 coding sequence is TGCGCCAGCAAAGCCTCAGGGGGCGCCTACTATGGCTACACCTTC. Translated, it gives CASKASGGAYYGYTF.

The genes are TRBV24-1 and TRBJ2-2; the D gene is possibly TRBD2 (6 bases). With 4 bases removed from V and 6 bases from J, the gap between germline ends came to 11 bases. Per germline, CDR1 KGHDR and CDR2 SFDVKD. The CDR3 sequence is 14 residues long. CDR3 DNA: TGTGCCACCAGTGACAGGGAGGAAGCCGGGGAGCTGTTTTTT. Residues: CATSDREEAGELFF.

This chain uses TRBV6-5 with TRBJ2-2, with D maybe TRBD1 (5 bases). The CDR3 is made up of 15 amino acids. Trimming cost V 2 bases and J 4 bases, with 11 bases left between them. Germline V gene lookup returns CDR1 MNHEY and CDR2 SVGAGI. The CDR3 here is CASSYTTQGTGELFF. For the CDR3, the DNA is TGTGCCAGCAGTTACACTACCCAGGGCACCGGGGAGCTGTTTTTT.

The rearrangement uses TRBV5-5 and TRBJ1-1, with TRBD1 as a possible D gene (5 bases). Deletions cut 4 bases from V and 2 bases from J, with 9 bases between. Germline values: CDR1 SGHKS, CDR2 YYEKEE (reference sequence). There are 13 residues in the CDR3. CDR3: CASSPQANTEAFF. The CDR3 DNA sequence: TGTGCCAGCAGCCCACAGGCAAACACTGAAGCTTTCTTT.

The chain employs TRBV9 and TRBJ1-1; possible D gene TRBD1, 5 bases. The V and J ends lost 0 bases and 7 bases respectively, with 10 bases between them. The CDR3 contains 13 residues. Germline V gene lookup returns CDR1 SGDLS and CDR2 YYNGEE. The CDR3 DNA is TGTGCCAGCAGCGTAGCTACGGGGGTTGAAGCTTTCTTT. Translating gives CASSVATGVEAFF.

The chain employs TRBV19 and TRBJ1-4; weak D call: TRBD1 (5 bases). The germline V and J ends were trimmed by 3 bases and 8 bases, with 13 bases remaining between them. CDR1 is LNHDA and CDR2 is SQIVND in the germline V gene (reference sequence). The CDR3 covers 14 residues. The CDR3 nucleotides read TGTGCCAGTAGTATCAGCAGGGTTACAGAAAAACTGTTTTTT. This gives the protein CASSISRVTEKLFF.

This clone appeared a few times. The CDR3, as DNA: TGTGCCAGCAGCTCAGCCGGGACTAGCGGGGGGGTCCTCGGGGAGCTGTTTTTT. Translation gives CASSSAGTSGGVLGELFF. The rearrangement joins TRBV5-5 to TRBJ2-2; 16 positions agree with TRBD2. Germline loops: CDR1 SGHKS, CDR2 YYEKEE (reference sequence). Trimming took 3 bases from V and 7 from J; bases not matched to a gene: 9. The CDR3 covers 18 residues.

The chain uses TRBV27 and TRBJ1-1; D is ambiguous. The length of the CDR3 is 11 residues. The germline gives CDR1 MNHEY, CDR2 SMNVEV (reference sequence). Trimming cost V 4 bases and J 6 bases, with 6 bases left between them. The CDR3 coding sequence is TGTGCCAGCAGTTCAGGCTCTGAAGCTTTCTTT. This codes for CASSSGSEAFF.

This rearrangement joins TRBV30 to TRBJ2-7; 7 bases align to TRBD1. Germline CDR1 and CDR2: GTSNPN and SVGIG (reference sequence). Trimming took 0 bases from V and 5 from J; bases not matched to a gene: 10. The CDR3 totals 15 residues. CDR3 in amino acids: CAWSVRRQGSHEQYF. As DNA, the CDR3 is TGTGCCTGGAGTGTACGGCGACAGGGTAGCCACGAGCAGTACTTC.

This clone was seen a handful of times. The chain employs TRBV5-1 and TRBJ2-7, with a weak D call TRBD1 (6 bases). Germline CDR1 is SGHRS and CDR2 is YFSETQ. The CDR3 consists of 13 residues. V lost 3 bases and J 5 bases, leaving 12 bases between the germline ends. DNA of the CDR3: TGCGCCAGCAGCTGGCAGGGGCTCGACGAGCAGTACTTC. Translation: CASSWQGLDEQYF.

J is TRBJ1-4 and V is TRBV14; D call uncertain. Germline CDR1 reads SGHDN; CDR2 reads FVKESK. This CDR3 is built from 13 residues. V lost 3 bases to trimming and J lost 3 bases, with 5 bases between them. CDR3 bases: TGTGCCAGCAGCCATAGTTCTAATGAAAAACTGTTTTTT. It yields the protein CASSHSSNEKLFF.

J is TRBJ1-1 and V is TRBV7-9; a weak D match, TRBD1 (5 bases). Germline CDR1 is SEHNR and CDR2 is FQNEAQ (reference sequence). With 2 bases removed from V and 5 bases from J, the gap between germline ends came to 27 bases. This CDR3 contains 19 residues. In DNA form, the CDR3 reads TGTGCCAGCAGCTTATCAGGGAGAACCGGGAGACTTTATAGGACTGAAGCTTTCTTT. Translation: CASSLSGRTGRLYRTEAFF.

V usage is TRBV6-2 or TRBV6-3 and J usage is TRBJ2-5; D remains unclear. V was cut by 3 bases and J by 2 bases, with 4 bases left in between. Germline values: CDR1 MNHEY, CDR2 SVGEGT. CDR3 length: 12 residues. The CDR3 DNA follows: TGTGCCAGCAGTTATACACAAGAGACCCAGTACTTC. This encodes CASSYTQETQYF.